The entry that follows covers one T cell receptor beta chain sequence. This record belongs to a study of blood T cell repertoires in COVID-19. Looking at the study overall: Some COVID-19 samples were acute and others convalescent; all came from the United States, Italy and Spain. PBMCs, B-cell-depleted T cells, or T cells were the source of the cDNA or gDNA that made up the material.

Trimming shortened V by 3 bases and J by 1 base, and 17 bases separated the two germline ends. There are 17 residues in the CDR3. Germline CDR1 and CDR2: SGHTA and FQGNSA. Authors' data handling: From reference gene primer amplification, estimates of nucleated cell counts were derived. Clones were read by immunoSEQ multiplex PCR, and TCRdb kept only the in-frame ones, dropping some. From that table come the V and J calls and clone size; the DNA was used to work out D and trimming. Seen here are a few hundred thousand clones, approximately 89% observed once, and the top ten hold 7.8%. The sample was peripheral blood. V and J are TRBV7-2 and TRBJ2-3; D gene ambiguous. The sequence derives from a woman in her forties or fifties who had recovered from COVID-19. The CDR3 DNA reads TGTGCCAGCAGCTTTAGGCCAGTTACTATCGGCACAGATACGCAGTATTTT. This translates into CASSFRPVTIGTDTQYF.